The rows below give T cell receptor beta chains drawn from one sample of a study of cytotoxic CD8 clonotypes in ibrutinib-treated CLL. Profiling relied on immunoSEQ multiplex PCR, and the TCRdb table lists in-frame clones only, not all of them. This sample has 130,000 or so clones, with roughly 80% found just once. This material consisted of PBMCs, taken after 12 months of ibrutinib treatment. These TCRs come from a human donor with chronic lymphocytic leukemia. The CDR3 runs from the conserved cysteine through the conserved F or W. Each record gives: clone size, J gene, CDR3 length, D gene, V gene, CDR3 protein, CDR3 DNA. D genes are given only for firm matches. The size field is filled for only some rows; it gives once, few, many or a size class.

abundance: .; j_gene: TRBJ2-7; len: 16; d_gene: TRBD1; v_gene: TRBV18; CDR3aa: CASSPQTGIVSYEQYF; CDR3nt: TGTGCCAGCTCACCCCAGACAGGGATCGTTTCCTACGAGCAGTACTTC
abundance: .; j_gene: TRBJ1-6; len: 18; d_gene: .; v_gene: TRBV14; CDR3aa: CASSQDGPLSSFFTPLHF; CDR3nt: TGTGCCAGCAGCCAAGACGGCCCTCTCAGCTCCTTTTTCACACCCCTCCACTTT
abundance: few; j_gene: TRBJ1-6; len: 17; d_gene: TRBD1; v_gene: TRBV18; CDR3aa: CASSLIPGQGAYSPLHF; CDR3nt: TGTGCCAGCTCACTTATACCGGGACAGGGGGCATATTCACCCCTCCACTTT
abundance: medium-sized; j_gene: TRBJ2-5; len: 13; d_gene: .; v_gene: TRBV2; CDR3aa: CASRIHPQETQYF; CDR3nt: TGTGCCAGCAGGATCCACCCTCAAGAGACCCAGTACTTC
abundance: .; j_gene: TRBJ2-1; len: 13; d_gene: .; v_gene: TRBV27; CDR3aa: CASSVFSYNEQFF; CDR3nt: TGTGCCAGCAGCGTATTTTCCTACAATGAGCAGTTCTTC
abundance: .; j_gene: TRBJ2-1; len: 15; d_gene: TRBD2; v_gene: TRBV9; CDR3aa: CASSGGLAGFNEQFF; CDR3nt: TGTGCCAGCAGCGGAGGACTAGCGGGATTCAATGAGCAGTTCTTC
abundance: once; j_gene: TRBJ2-7; len: 15; d_gene: .; v_gene: TRBV5-8; CDR3aa: CASSLGGTPIYEQYF; CDR3nt: TGTGCCAGCAGCTTGGGCGGGACACCGATTTACGAGCAGTACTTC
abundance: .; j_gene: TRBJ1-2; len: 14; d_gene: .; v_gene: TRBV2; CDR3aa: CASSEVSRGSGYTF; CDR3nt: TGTGCCAGCAGTGAAGTGTCACGGGGGTCGGGCTACACCTTC
abundance: .; j_gene: TRBJ2-3; len: 16; d_gene: .; v_gene: TRBV14; CDR3aa: CASSLSRGLMADTQYF; CDR3nt: TGTGCCAGCAGCCTGAGCCGGGGCCTGATGGCAGATACGCAGTATTTT
abundance: few; j_gene: TRBJ2-1; len: 14; d_gene: .; v_gene: TRBV7-9; CDR3aa: CASSLRANRDEQFF; CDR3nt: TGTGCCAGCAGCCTCCGGGCAAATAGGGATGAGCAGTTCTTC
abundance: .; j_gene: TRBJ1-3; len: 13; d_gene: .; v_gene: TRBV30; CDR3aa: CAWSLGPGNTIYF; CDR3nt: TGTGCCTGGAGCTTAGGGCCTGGAAACACCATATATTTT
abundance: .; j_gene: TRBJ2-5; len: 14; d_gene: TRBD1; v_gene: TRBV2; CDR3aa: CAKSGTGIQETQYF; CDR3nt: TGTGCCAAGTCCGGGACAGGGATCCAAGAGACCCAGTACTTC
abundance: .; j_gene: TRBJ1-2; len: 13; d_gene: .; v_gene: TRBV5-6; CDR3aa: CASSLTQGYGYTF; CDR3nt: TGTGCCAGCAGCTTGACGCAGGGGTATGGCTACACCTTC
abundance: .; j_gene: TRBJ2-5; len: 13; d_gene: .; v_gene: TRBV10-3; CDR3aa: CAISDWGGETQYF; CDR3nt: TGTGCCATCAGTGATTGGGGGGGCGAGACCCAGTACTTC
abundance: many; j_gene: TRBJ2-3; len: 15; d_gene: .; v_gene: TRBV5-1; CDR3aa: CASSYDSRNTDTQYF; CDR3nt: TGCGCCAGCAGTTATGACAGTCGGAACACAGATACGCAGTATTTT
abundance: .; j_gene: TRBJ1-1; len: 14; d_gene: .; v_gene: TRBV5-1; CDR3aa: CASSLIGMNTEAFF; CDR3nt: TGCGCCAGCAGCTTGATCGGGATGAACACTGAAGCTTTCTTT
abundance: .; j_gene: TRBJ2-7; len: 12; d_gene: .; v_gene: TRBV19; CDR3aa: CASSETGYEQYF; CDR3nt: TGTGCCAGTAGTGAAACTGGCTACGAGCAGTACTTC
abundance: .; j_gene: TRBJ2-3; len: 16; d_gene: .; v_gene: TRBV5-4; CDR3aa: CASSLARALNTDTQYF; CDR3nt: TGTGCCAGCAGCTTGGCCAGGGCGCTTAACACAGATACGCAGTATTTT
abundance: .; j_gene: TRBJ2-2; len: 15; d_gene: .; v_gene: TRBV11-1; CDR3aa: CASSLRGRDTGELFF; CDR3nt: TGTGCCAGCAGCTTACGGGGCAGGGACACCGGGGAGCTGTTTTTT
abundance: .; j_gene: TRBJ2-7; len: 15; d_gene: .; v_gene: TRBV27; CDR3aa: CASSPLGGFSYEQYF; CDR3nt: TGTGCCAGCAGTCCCCTTGGCGGGTTCTCCTACGAGCAGTACTTC
abundance: .; j_gene: TRBJ1-5; len: 15; d_gene: .; v_gene: TRBV19; CDR3aa: CASSIGIFSNQPQHF; CDR3nt: TGTGCCAGTAGTATAGGGATCTTTAGCAATCAGCCCCAGCATTTT
abundance: few; j_gene: TRBJ1-1; len: 15; d_gene: TRBD1; v_gene: TRBV4-2; CDR3aa: CASSQDDRGNTEAFF; CDR3nt: TGTGCCAGCAGCCAAGATGACAGGGGGAACACTGAAGCTTTCTTT
abundance: .; j_gene: TRBJ2-7; len: 14; d_gene: .; v_gene: TRBV6-5; CDR3aa: CASSPGTFSYEQYF; CDR3nt: TGTGCCAGCAGCCCTGGGACGTTCTCCTACGAGCAGTACTTC
abundance: few; j_gene: TRBJ1-5; len: 14; d_gene: .; v_gene: TRBV2; CDR3aa: CASSEDRYYQPQHF; CDR3nt: TGTGCCAGCAGTGAAGACCGATACTATCAGCCCCAGCATTTT
abundance: .; j_gene: TRBJ2-1; len: 16; d_gene: .; v_gene: TRBV5-1; CDR3aa: CASSPAGGNPYNEQFF; CDR3nt: TGCGCCAGCAGCCCAGCGGGCGGTAACCCCTACAATGAGCAGTTCTTC
abundance: .; j_gene: TRBJ2-7; len: 15; d_gene: .; v_gene: TRBV7-8; CDR3aa: CASSLVLGQGYEQYF; CDR3nt: TGTGCCAGCAGCTTAGTTCTCGGGCAGGGCTACGAGCAGTACTTC
abundance: .; j_gene: TRBJ1-1; len: 17; d_gene: .; v_gene: TRBV10-3; CDR3aa: CASERKRGVMMNTEAFF; CDR3nt: TGTGCCTCAGAACGAAAAAGAGGGGTAATGATGAACACTGAAGCTTTCTTT
abundance: .; j_gene: TRBJ2-4; len: 15; d_gene: TRBD2; v_gene: TRBV28; CDR3aa: CASSLRGGLKNIQYF; CDR3nt: TGTGCCAGCAGTTTACGGGGGGGCCTCAAAAACATTCAGTACTTC
abundance: .; j_gene: TRBJ1-5; len: 14; d_gene: TRBD1; v_gene: TRBV6-6; CDR3aa: CASSPTGGWQPQHF; CDR3nt: TGTGCCAGCAGCCCTACAGGGGGCTGGCAGCCCCAGCATTTT
abundance: .; j_gene: TRBJ2-3; len: 16; d_gene: TRBD2; v_gene: TRBV11-3; CDR3aa: CASSSGTSGVTDTQYF; CDR3nt: TGTGCCAGCAGCTCCGGGACTAGCGGGGTCACAGATACGCAGTATTTT
abundance: once; j_gene: TRBJ1-1; len: 15; d_gene: TRBD1; v_gene: TRBV6-6; CDR3aa: CASTSGQGWNTEAFF; CDR3nt: TGTGCCAGCACCTCTGGACAGGGATGGAACACTGAAGCTTTCTTT
abundance: .; j_gene: TRBJ1-3; len: 14; d_gene: TRBD1; v_gene: TRBV29-1; CDR3aa: CSVDDRAGGNTIYF; CDR3nt: TGCAGCGTTGACGACAGGGCTGGTGGAAACACCATATATTTT
abundance: .; j_gene: TRBJ2-7; len: 15; d_gene: TRBD1; v_gene: TRBV11-3; CDR3aa: CASSLVGQGIHEQYF; CDR3nt: TGTGCCAGCAGCTTAGTCGGACAGGGGATCCACGAGCAGTACTTC
abundance: .; j_gene: TRBJ1-2; len: 14; d_gene: TRBD1; v_gene: TRBV27; CDR3aa: CASSSPGQGYGYTF; CDR3nt: TGTGCCAGCAGTTCCCCGGGACAGGGGTACGGCTACACCTTC
abundance: .; j_gene: TRBJ2-1; len: 17; d_gene: TRBD2; v_gene: TRBV6-1; CDR3aa: CASSGVVWEGGLAEQFF; CDR3nt: TGTGCCAGCAGTGGGGTGGTTTGGGAGGGAGGGCTAGCTGAGCAGTTCTTC
abundance: once; j_gene: TRBJ1-5; len: 14; d_gene: .; v_gene: TRBV28; CDR3aa: CASSLSGGSQPQHF; CDR3nt: TGTGCCAGCAGTTTATCTGGGGGAAGCCAGCCCCAGCATTTT
abundance: few; j_gene: TRBJ1-5; len: 15; d_gene: .; v_gene: TRBV7-2; CDR3aa: CASSPMGVSNQPQHF; CDR3nt: TGTGCCAGCAGCCCTATGGGAGTGAGCAATCAGCCCCAGCATTTT
abundance: once; j_gene: TRBJ1-5; len: 14; d_gene: .; v_gene: TRBV10-3; CDR3aa: CAISTDGSNQPQHF; CDR3nt: TGTGCCATCAGTACGGACGGTAGCAATCAGCCCCAGCATTTT
abundance: .; j_gene: TRBJ2-1; len: 19; d_gene: TRBD2; v_gene: TRBV7-6; CDR3aa: CASSAKGLAGGTLWNEQFF; CDR3nt: TGTGCCAGCAGCGCTAAGGGACTAGCGGGGGGGACTTTGTGGAATGAGCAGTTCTTC
abundance: .; j_gene: TRBJ2-3; len: 15; d_gene: .; v_gene: TRBV5-1; CDR3aa: CASSLVQGRADTQYF; CDR3nt: TGCGCCAGCAGCTTGGTGCAGGGTAGGGCAGATACGCAGTATTTT
abundance: once; j_gene: TRBJ2-2; len: 19; d_gene: .; v_gene: TRBV7-8; CDR3aa: CASSPRRGAQGYSTGELFF; CDR3nt: TGTGCCAGCAGCCCAAGGAGGGGGGCGCAGGGCTATAGCACCGGGGAGCTGTTTTTT
abundance: .; j_gene: TRBJ2-1; len: 15; d_gene: TRBD2; v_gene: TRBV18; CDR3aa: CASSPPASGVYEQFF; CDR3nt: TGTGCCAGCTCACCACCGGCTAGCGGTGTCTATGAGCAGTTCTTC
abundance: .; j_gene: TRBJ2-5; len: 13; d_gene: .; v_gene: TRBV27; CDR3aa: CASSQGTIQTQYF; CDR3nt: TGTGCCAGCAGCCAAGGAACAATTCAGACCCAGTACTTC
abundance: .; j_gene: TRBJ1-1; len: 16; d_gene: .; v_gene: TRBV7-9; CDR3aa: CASSLGANTGNTEAFF; CDR3nt: TGTGCCAGCAGCTTAGGGGCAAACACGGGGAACACTGAAGCTTTCTTT
abundance: once; j_gene: TRBJ1-4; len: 13; d_gene: .; v_gene: TRBV6-6; CDR3aa: CASRHRDGEKLFF; CDR3nt: TGTGCCAGCAGACACCGGGACGGCGAAAAACTGTTTTTT
abundance: .; j_gene: TRBJ1-2; len: 13; d_gene: .; v_gene: TRBV19; CDR3aa: CASSINSYYGYTF; CDR3nt: TGTGCCAGTAGTATTAACAGCTACTATGGCTACACCTTC
abundance: .; j_gene: TRBJ2-3; len: 13; d_gene: .; v_gene: TRBV10-3; CDR3aa: CAIEGANTDTQYF; CDR3nt: TGTGCCATCGAGGGTGCAAACACAGATACGCAGTATTTT
abundance: .; j_gene: TRBJ2-5; len: 12; d_gene: .; v_gene: TRBV9; CDR3aa: CASSVDGQTQYF; CDR3nt: TGTGCCAGCAGCGTAGACGGGCAGACCCAGTACTTC
abundance: .; j_gene: TRBJ2-4; len: 15; d_gene: TRBD2; v_gene: TRBV7-8; CDR3aa: CASSQRRLAFGIQYF; CDR3nt: TGTGCCAGCAGCCAACGGAGACTAGCGTTCGGCATTCAGTACTTC
abundance: .; j_gene: TRBJ2-3; len: 16; d_gene: TRBD2; v_gene: TRBV12-5; CDR3aa: CASGLDLFGGADTQYF; CDR3nt: TGTGCTAGTGGTTTGGATCTTTTCGGGGGGGCAGATACGCAGTATTTT